Below, one TCR beta chain is given with its context. Germline loops: CDR1 MGHRA, CDR2 YSYEKL. With 8 bases removed from V and 8 bases from J, the gap between germline ends came to 17 bases. This CDR3 is built from 13 residues. One Seattle source followed patients from active infection through their disease course. The source of the sample is a study of blood T cell repertoires in COVID-19. Study at large: The samples span acute and convalescent COVID-19 from the United States, Italy and Spain. Sample material is recorded as cDNA or gDNA derived from T cells, B-cell-depleted T cells, or PBMCs.

Here immunoSEQ multiplex PCR was the method, and the copy in TCRdb shows in-frame clones only, minus some. The sample includes tens of thousands of clones, about 91% seen only once; the top ten take roughly 3.4%. The TCR comes from a man aged 35 to 55 with COVID-19, enrolled during active disease. This rearrangement joins TRBV4-1 to TRBJ2-3, with a weak D call TRBD2 (6 bases). The sequencing input was peripheral blood. The DNA for the CDR3 is TGCGCCAGCCGAGGGACTGCAGAGGGTACGCAGTATTTT. Amino acid sequence: CASRGTAEGTQYF.